Sequencing of this TCR beta chain was carried out in a study of T cell responses to AZD1222 COVID-19 vaccine. The germline gives CDR1 SGHNT, CDR2 YENEEA. The CDR3 spans 14 residues. The germline V and J ends were trimmed by 2 bases and 15 bases, with 19 bases remaining between them. TCRdb keeps only in-frame clones here, not all; method: immunoSEQ multiplex PCR. This sample carries tens of thousands of clones, approximately 85% of them seen once, and the ten largest clones take 9% to 13%. The specimen comprised peripheral blood, sampled 28 days after the second AZD1222 dose. The TCR originated in an adult who received the AZD1222 COVID-19 vaccine. The chain recombines TRBV11-3 with TRBJ1-4; D ambiguous. The CDR3 loop reads CASSLNTRLGRMFF. In DNA, the CDR3 is TGTGCCAGCAGCTTAAACACCAGGCTGGGAAGGATGTTTTTT.